What follows are 5 T cell receptor beta chains derived from one specimen sequenced in a study of CD8 T cells in ankylosing spondylitis. TCRdb redid the calling of the 5' RACE reads with MiXCR, one entry per CDR3 protein. Of over 200,000 distinct CDR3 sequences listed, 15% to 20% are singletons. Their antigens remain unidentified. Study-level points and caveats: Blood of patients with ankylosing spondylitis appeared to be characterized by a TCR beta motif of several highly homologous variants.

The sequencing input was blood, either unsorted or a sorted T cell fraction (not recorded which). These receptor sequences come from a male donor with ankylosing spondylitis.

This clonotype was counted ten times or more. Here the CDR3 reads CARKQGGDAEAFF. DNA for the CDR3: TGTGCCAGAAAACAGGGGGGTGACGCTGAAGCTTTCTTT. The chain employs TRBV10-3 and TRBJ1-1, with 8 bases lining up with TRBD1. The CDR3 consists of 13 residues. The V and J ends lost 10 bases and 6 bases, in that order; junction bases with no gene match: 10. Germline-derived CDR1 and CDR2 are ENHRY and SYGVKD.

This clonotype was recorded a few times. The J gene is TRBJ2-2, the V gene TRBV11-2; either TRBD1 or TRBD2 may supply D (6 bases each). This CDR3 has 15 residues. V was trimmed by 7 bases and J by 7 bases, leaving 19 bases between them. The germline V gene encodes CDR1 SGHAT and CDR2 FQNNGV. The CDR3 here is CASTEGRTALGELFF. The CDR3 bases are TGTGCCAGCACGGAGGGCAGGACAGCACTCGGGGAGCTGTTTTTT.

The sample holds a few counts of this clonotype. V gene TRBV7-9 combines with J gene TRBJ2-3, with 8 nucleotides matching TRBD1. Germline CDR1 SEHNR, CDR2 FQNEAQ (reference sequence). CDR3 length equals 14 residues. Unmatched junction bases numbered 6, after V lost 6 bases and J lost 4 bases. The CDR3: CASREQGVPDTQYF. DNA for the CDR3: TGTGCCAGCAGGGAACAGGGGGTTCCAGATACGCAGTATTTT.

The rearrangement joins TRBV7-9 to TRBJ2-5; 10 positions agree with TRBD1. The CDR3 sequence is 16 residues long. V gave up 5 bases and J gave up 0 bases; unmatched junction bases: 6. Germline CDR1 SEHNR, CDR2 FQNEAQ (reference sequence). The CDR3 coding sequence is TGTGCCAGCAGCACTCGGGACAGGGGCCACCAAGAGACCCAGTACTTC. It codes for CASSTRDRGHQETQYF.

This clonotype was seen many times. The rearrangement joins TRBV12-3 or TRBV12-4 to TRBJ2-5; D not resolved. The CDR3 loop spans 11 amino acids. V gave up 4 bases and J gave up 1 base, with 1 base separating them. DNA of the CDR3: TGTGCCAGCAGTTCCCAAGAGACCCAGTACTTC. This translates into CASSSQETQYF.